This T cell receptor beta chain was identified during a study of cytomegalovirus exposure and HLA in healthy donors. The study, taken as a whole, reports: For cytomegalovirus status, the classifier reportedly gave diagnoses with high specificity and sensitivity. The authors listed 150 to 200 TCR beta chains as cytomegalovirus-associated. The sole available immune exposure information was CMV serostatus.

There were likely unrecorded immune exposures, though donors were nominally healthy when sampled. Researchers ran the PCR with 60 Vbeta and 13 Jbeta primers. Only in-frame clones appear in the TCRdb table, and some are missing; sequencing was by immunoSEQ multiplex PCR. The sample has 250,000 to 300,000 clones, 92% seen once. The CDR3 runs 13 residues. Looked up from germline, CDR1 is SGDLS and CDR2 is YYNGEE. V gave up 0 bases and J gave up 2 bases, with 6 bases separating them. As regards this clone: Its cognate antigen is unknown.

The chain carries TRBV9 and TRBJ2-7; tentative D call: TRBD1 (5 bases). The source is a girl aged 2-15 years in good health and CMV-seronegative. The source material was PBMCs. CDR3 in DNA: TGTGCCAGCAGCGTAGGGACAACCTACGAGCAGTACTTC. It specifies CASSVGTTYEQYF.